These T cell receptor beta chains were read from a single sample in a study of cytomegalovirus exposure and HLA in healthy donors. TCRdb keeps only in-frame clones here, not all; method: immunoSEQ multiplex PCR. This table holds 150,000 to 200,000 clones, approximately 80% found once. The sequenced material came from PBMCs. These receptors originate from a woman aged 18-29 years in good health and CMV-seronegative. Each CDR3 is given with its conserved first and last residue. A D gene is named only where the DNA matches it firmly. Not all rows give a size; the values are once, few, many and, for expanded clones, a class.

cdr3_aa: CASSKGRGCYWDQPQHF; cdr3_nt: TGTGCCAGCAGCAAAGGTCGGGGGTGCTACTGGGATCAGCCCCAGCATTTT; d_call: -; v_call: TRBV21-1; clone_size: -; j_call: TRBJ1-5
cdr3_aa: CASSPKPLRVSDYGYTF; cdr3_nt: TGTGCCAGCAGTCCCAAACCCCTACGGGTATCAGACTATGGCTACACCTTC; d_call: -; v_call: TRBV28; clone_size: -; j_call: TRBJ1-2
cdr3_aa: CASRDRGPVSNQPQHF; cdr3_nt: TGTGCCAGCCGGGACAGGGGTCCCGTTAGCAATCAGCCCCAGCATTTT; d_call: TRBD1; v_call: TRBV28; clone_size: -; j_call: TRBJ1-5
cdr3_aa: CAWRTSVTQYF; cdr3_nt: TGTGCCTGGAGAACTAGCGTGACCCAGTACTTC; d_call: TRBD2; v_call: TRBV30; clone_size: -; j_call: TRBJ2-5
cdr3_aa: CASSVPGRYEQFF; cdr3_nt: TGTGCCAGCAGCGTACCAGGAAGGTATGAGCAGTTCTTC; d_call: -; v_call: TRBV9; clone_size: -; j_call: TRBJ2-1
cdr3_aa: CASSLVGTGKGEKLFF; cdr3_nt: TGTGCCAGCAGCTTAGTGGGGACAGGGAAAGGGGAAAAACTGTTTTTT; d_call: TRBD1; v_call: TRBV11-2; clone_size: -; j_call: TRBJ1-4
cdr3_aa: CASNPTGADYNEQFF; cdr3_nt: TGTGCCAGCAACCCGACAGGGGCGGACTACAATGAGCAGTTCTTC; d_call: TRBD1; v_call: TRBV28; clone_size: -; j_call: TRBJ2-1
cdr3_aa: CATSISGGLDEQYF; cdr3_nt: TGTGCCACCAGCATATCAGGGGGGCTGGACGAGCAGTACTTC; d_call: -; v_call: TRBV15; clone_size: -; j_call: TRBJ2-7
cdr3_aa: CASSSDRSNQPQHF; cdr3_nt: TGTGCCAGCAGCTCGGACAGGAGCAATCAGCCCCAGCATTTT; d_call: TRBD1; v_call: TRBV6-1; clone_size: -; j_call: TRBJ1-5
cdr3_aa: CATSRRPGGNRGDYTF; cdr3_nt: TGTGCCACCAGCAGAAGGCCAGGGGGGAATCGTGGCGACTACACCTTC; d_call: TRBD1; v_call: TRBV15; clone_size: -; j_call: TRBJ1-2
cdr3_aa: CASSDGQGNTEAFF; cdr3_nt: TGTGCCAGCAGTGACGGACAGGGGAACACTGAAGCTTTCTTT; d_call: TRBD1; v_call: TRBV6-4; clone_size: -; j_call: TRBJ1-1
cdr3_aa: CASSWGQGGGETQYF; cdr3_nt: TGCGCCAGCAGCTGGGGACAGGGGGGAGGAGAGACCCAGTACTTC; d_call: TRBD1; v_call: TRBV5-1; clone_size: -; j_call: TRBJ2-5
cdr3_aa: CASSEGQMNEQFF; cdr3_nt: TGTGCCAGCAGTGAGGGTCAGATGAATGAGCAGTTCTTC; d_call: -; v_call: TRBV28; clone_size: -; j_call: TRBJ2-1
cdr3_aa: CSASITDTQYF; cdr3_nt: TGCAGTGCTTCTATCACAGATACGCAGTATTTT; d_call: -; v_call: TRBV20-1; clone_size: -; j_call: TRBJ2-3
cdr3_aa: CASSLGGGTDYGYTF; cdr3_nt: TGTGCCAGCAGCTTAGGGGGCGGGACAGACTATGGCTACACCTTC; d_call: TRBD1; v_call: TRBV11-2; clone_size: once; j_call: TRBJ1-2
cdr3_aa: CASSIGPTGSGINEKLFF; cdr3_nt: TGTGCCAGTAGTATAGGCCCGACAGGGAGCGGTATAAATGAAAAACTGTTTTTT; d_call: TRBD1; v_call: TRBV19; clone_size: -; j_call: TRBJ1-4
cdr3_aa: CASSDGGGTEAFF; cdr3_nt: TGCGCCAGCAGTGATGGGGGAGGCACTGAAGCTTTCTTT; d_call: -; v_call: TRBV10-2; clone_size: -; j_call: TRBJ1-1
cdr3_aa: CSVRGTGFYEQYF; cdr3_nt: TGCAGCGTCAGAGGGACAGGGTTCTACGAGCAGTACTTC; d_call: TRBD1; v_call: TRBV29-1; clone_size: -; j_call: TRBJ2-7
cdr3_aa: CASSPTAGEGETQYF; cdr3_nt: TGTGCCAGCAGCCCGACAGCGGGGGAGGGAGAGACCCAGTACTTC; d_call: TRBD2; v_call: TRBV5-4; clone_size: -; j_call: TRBJ2-5
cdr3_aa: CASSGAGLNQPQHF; cdr3_nt: TGTGCCAGCAGTGGCGCGGGGCTCAATCAGCCCCAGCATTTT; d_call: -; v_call: TRBV6-5; clone_size: -; j_call: TRBJ1-5
cdr3_aa: CAWAGGGNQPQHF; cdr3_nt: TGTGCCTGGGCAGGGGGAGGCAATCAGCCCCAGCATTTT; d_call: TRBD1; v_call: TRBV30; clone_size: -; j_call: TRBJ1-5
cdr3_aa: CASYRGGYTF; cdr3_nt: TGTGCCAGCTACAGGGGTGGCTACACCTTC; d_call: TRBD1; v_call: TRBV2; clone_size: -; j_call: TRBJ1-2
cdr3_aa: CASSPLRGGRYEQFF; cdr3_nt: TGTGCCAGCAGCCCTTTGCGGGGGGGCCGCTATGAGCAGTTCTTC; d_call: TRBD2; v_call: TRBV7-2; clone_size: -; j_call: TRBJ2-1